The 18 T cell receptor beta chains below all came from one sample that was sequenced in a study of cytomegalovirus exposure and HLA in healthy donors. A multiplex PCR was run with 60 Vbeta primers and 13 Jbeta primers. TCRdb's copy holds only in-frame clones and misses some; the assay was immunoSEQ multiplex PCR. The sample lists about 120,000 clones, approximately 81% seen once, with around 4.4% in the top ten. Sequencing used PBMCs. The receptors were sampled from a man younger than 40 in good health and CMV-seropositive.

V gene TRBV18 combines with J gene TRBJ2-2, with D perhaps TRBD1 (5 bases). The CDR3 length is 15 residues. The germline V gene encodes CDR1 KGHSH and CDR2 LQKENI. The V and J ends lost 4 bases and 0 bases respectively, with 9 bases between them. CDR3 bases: TGTGCCAGCTCACGCTCGACAGCGAACACCGGGGAGCTGTTTTTT. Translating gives CASSRSTANTGELFF.

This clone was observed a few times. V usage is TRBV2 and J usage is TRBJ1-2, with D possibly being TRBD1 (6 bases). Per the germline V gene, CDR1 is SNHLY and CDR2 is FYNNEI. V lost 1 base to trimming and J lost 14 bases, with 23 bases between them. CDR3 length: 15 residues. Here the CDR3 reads CASSEGAGAFLAGTF. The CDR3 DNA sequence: TGTGCCAGCAGTGAAGGTGCAGGGGCGTTCCTGGCGGGTACCTTC.

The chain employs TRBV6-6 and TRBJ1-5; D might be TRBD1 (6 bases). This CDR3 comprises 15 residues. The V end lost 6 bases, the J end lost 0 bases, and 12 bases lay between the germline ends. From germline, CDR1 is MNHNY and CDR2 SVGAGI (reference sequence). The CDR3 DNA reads TGTGCCAGCAGGCTTAGGACAGATAGCAATCAGCCCCAGCATTTT. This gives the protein CASRLRTDSNQPQHF.

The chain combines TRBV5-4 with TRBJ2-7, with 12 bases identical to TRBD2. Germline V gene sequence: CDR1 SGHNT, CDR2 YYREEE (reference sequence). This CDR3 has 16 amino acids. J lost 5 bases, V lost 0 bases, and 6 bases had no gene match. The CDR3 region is CASSLVSSGGGNEQYF. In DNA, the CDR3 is TGTGCCAGCAGCTTGGTTTCTAGCGGGGGGGGTAACGAGCAGTACTTC. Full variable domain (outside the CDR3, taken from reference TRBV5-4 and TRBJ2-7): ETGVTQSPTHLIKTRGQQVTLRCSSQSGHNTVSWYQQALGQGPQFIFQYYREEENGRGNFPPRFSGLQFPNYSSELNVNALELDDSALYLCASSLVSSGGGNEQYFGPGTRLTVT.

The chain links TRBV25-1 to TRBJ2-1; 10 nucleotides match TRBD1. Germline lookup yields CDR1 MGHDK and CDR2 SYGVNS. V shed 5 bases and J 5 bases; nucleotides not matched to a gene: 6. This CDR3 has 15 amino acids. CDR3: CASSLRQGADNEQFF. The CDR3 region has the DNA TGTGCCAGCAGTCTAAGACAGGGGGCGGACAATGAGCAGTTCTTC.

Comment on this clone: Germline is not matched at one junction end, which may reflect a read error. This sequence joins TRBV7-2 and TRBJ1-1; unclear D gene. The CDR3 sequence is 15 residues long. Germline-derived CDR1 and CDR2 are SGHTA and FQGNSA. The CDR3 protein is CASSLIGRWRADAFF. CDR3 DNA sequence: TGTGCCAGCAGCTTAATCGGCCGTTGGCGGGCTGACGCTTTCTTT.

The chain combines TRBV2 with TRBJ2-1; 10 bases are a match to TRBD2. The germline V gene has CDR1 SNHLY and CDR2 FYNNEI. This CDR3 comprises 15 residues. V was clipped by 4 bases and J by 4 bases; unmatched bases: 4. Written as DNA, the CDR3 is TGTGCCAGCAGTGCGGGAGCGGGAGGGTACAATGAGCAGTTCTTC. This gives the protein CASSAGAGGYNEQFF.

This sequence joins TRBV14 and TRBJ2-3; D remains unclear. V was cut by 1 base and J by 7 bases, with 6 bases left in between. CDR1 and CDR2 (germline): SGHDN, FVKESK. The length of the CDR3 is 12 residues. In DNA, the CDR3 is TGTGCCAGCAGCCAAGTGACTCATACGCAGTATTTT. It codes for CASSQVTHTQYF. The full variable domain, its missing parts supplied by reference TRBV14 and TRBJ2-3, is EAGVTQFPSHSVIEKGQTVTLRCDPISGHDNLYWYRRVMGKEIKFLLHFVKESKQDESGMPNNRFLAERTGGTYSTLKVQPAELEDSGVYFCASSQVTHTQYFGPGTRLTVL.

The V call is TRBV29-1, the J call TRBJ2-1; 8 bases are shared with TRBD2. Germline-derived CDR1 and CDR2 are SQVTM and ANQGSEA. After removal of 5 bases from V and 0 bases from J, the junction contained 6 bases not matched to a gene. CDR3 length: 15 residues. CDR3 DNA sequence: TGCAGCGTTTTCCCGCGGGGGGCCTCCTACAATGAGCAGTTCTTC. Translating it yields CSVFPRGASYNEQFF.

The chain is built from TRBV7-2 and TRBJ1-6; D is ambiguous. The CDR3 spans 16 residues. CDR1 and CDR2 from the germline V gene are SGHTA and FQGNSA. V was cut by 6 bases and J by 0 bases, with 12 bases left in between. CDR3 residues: CASSYDLFSYNSPLHF. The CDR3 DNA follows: TGTGCCAGCAGTTACGACTTATTCTCCTATAATTCACCCCTCCACTTT. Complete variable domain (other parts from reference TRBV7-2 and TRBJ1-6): GAGVSQSPSNKVTEKGKDVELRCDPISGHTALYWYRQSLGQGLEFLIYFQGNSAPDKSGLPSDRFSAERTGGSVSTLTIQRTQQEDSAVYLCASSYDLFSYNSPLHFGNGTRLTVT.

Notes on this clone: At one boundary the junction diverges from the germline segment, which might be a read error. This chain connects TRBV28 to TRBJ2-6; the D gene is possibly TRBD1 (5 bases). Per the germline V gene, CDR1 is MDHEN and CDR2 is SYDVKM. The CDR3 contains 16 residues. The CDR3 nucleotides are TGTGCCAGCAGCTTAACATATGGCTCTGGGGCCAACGGCCTGACTTTC. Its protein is CASSLTYGSGANGLTF.

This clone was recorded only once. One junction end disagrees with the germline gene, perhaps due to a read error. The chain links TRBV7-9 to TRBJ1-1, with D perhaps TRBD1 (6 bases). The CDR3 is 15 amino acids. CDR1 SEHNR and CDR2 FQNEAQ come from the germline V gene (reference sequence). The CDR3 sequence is CSSSLGHPQNTEAFF. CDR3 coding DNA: TGTTCCAGCAGCTTGGGACATCCTCAGAACACTGAAGCTTTCTTT.

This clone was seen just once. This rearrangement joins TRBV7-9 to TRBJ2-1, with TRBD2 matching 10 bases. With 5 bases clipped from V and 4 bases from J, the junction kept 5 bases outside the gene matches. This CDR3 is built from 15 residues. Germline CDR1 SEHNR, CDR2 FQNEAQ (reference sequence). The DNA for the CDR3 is TGTGCCAGCAGCAGTAGCGGGAGGACGTACAATGAGCAGTTCTTC. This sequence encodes CASSSSGRTYNEQFF.

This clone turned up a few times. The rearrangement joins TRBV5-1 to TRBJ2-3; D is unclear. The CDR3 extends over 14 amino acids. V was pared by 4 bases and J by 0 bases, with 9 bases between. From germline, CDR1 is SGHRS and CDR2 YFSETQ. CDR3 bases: TGCGCCAGCAGCGCGGTCCAGAGCACAGATACGCAGTATTTT. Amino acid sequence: CASSAVQSTDTQYF.

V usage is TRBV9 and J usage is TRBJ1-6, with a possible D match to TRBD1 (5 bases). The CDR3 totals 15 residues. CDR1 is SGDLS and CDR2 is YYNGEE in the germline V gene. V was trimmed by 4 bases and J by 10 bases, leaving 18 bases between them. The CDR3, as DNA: TGTGCCAGCAGCCCACGTCTAGGGGCAGGGTCACCCCTCCACTTT. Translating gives CASSPRLGAGSPLHF. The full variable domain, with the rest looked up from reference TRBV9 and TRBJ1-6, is DSGVTQTPKHLITATGQRVTLRCSPRSGDLSVYWYQQSLDQGLQFLIQYYNGEERAKGNILERFSAQQFPDLHSELNLSSLELGDSALYFCASSPRLGAGSPLHFGNGTRLTVT.

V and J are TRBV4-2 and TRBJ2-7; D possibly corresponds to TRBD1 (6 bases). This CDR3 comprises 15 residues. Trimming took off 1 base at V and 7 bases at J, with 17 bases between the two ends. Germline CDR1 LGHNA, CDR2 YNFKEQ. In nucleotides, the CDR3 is TGTGCCAGCAGCCAAGCCCAATCGACAGGAGGAGAGCAGTACTTC. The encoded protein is CASSQAQSTGGEQYF.

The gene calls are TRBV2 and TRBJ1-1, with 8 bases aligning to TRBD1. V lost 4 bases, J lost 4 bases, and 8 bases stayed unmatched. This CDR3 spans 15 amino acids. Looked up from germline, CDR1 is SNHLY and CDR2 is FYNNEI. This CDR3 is CASSAQGAVGTEAFF. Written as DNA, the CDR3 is TGTGCCAGCAGTGCCCAGGGGGCTGTGGGCACTGAAGCTTTCTTT.

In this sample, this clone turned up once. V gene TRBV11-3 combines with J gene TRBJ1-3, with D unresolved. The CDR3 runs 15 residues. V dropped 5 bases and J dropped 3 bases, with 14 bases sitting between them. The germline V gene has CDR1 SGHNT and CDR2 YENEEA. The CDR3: CASSRRVSGGNTIYF. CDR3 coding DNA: TGTGCCAGCAGCCGCCGAGTGAGTGGTGGAAACACCATATATTTT.